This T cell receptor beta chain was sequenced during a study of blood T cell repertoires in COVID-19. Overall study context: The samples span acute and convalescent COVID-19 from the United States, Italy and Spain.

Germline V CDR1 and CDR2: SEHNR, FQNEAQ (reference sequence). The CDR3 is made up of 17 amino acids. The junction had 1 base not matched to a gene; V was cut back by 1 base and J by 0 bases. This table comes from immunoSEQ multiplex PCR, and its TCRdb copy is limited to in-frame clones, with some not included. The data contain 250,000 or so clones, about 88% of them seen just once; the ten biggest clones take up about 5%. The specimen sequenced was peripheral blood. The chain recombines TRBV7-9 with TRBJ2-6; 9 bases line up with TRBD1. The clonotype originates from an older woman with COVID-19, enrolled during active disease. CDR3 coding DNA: TGTGCCAGCAGCTTAGAGGGACAGGGCTCTGGGGCCAACGTCCTGACTTTC. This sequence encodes CASSLEGQGSGANVLTF.